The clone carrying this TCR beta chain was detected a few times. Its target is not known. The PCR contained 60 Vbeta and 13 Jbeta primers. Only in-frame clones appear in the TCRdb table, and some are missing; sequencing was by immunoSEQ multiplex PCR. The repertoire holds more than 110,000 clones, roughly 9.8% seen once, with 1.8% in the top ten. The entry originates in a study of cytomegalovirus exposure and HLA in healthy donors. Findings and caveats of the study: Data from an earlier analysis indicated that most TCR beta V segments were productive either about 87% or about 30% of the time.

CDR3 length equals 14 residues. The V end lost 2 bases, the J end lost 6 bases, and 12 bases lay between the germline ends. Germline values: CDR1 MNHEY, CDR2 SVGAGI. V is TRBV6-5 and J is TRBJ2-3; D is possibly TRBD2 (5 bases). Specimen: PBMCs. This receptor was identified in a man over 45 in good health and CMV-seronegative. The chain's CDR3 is CASSYAGQVDTQYF. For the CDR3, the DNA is TGTGCCAGCAGTTACGCGGGCCAGGTGGATACGCAGTATTTT.